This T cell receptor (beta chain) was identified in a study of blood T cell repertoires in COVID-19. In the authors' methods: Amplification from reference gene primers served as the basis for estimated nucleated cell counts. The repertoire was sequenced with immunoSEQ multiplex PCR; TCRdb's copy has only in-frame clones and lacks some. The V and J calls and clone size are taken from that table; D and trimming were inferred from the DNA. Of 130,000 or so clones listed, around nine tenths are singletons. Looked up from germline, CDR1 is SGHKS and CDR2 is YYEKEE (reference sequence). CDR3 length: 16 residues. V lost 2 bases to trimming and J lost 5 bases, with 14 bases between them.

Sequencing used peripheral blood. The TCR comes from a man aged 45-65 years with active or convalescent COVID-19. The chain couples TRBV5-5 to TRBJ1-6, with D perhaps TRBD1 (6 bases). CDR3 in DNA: TGTGCCAGCAGCTTAGCCCCAGGGGCGGATAATTCACCCCTCCACTTT. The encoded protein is CASSLAPGADNSPLHF.